This T cell receptor (beta chain) was sequenced for a study of radiotherapy plus CTLA-4 blockade in lung cancer. The ends were cut back, 1 base at V and 8 bases at J, with 6 bases in the middle. The CDR3 runs 12 residues. CDR1 ENHRY and CDR2 SYGVKD come from the germline V gene. Sequencing was performed with immunoSEQ multiplex PCR; in TCRdb, only in-frame clones are kept and a portion is missing. The table has about 99,000 clones, around 90% seen once. The chain joins TRBV10-3 to TRBJ2-1; D possibly corresponds to TRBD2 (6 bases). This material consisted of peripheral blood, taken from a patient treated with radiotherapy plus ipilimumab. The source of this sequence is a human donor with non-small cell lung cancer that progressed on radiotherapy plus ipilimumab. CDR3 protein: CAISEWGDEQFF. The DNA for the CDR3 is TGTGCCATCAGTGAGTGGGGGGATGAGCAGTTCTTC.